What follows are 26 T cell receptor beta chains derived from one specimen sequenced in a study of blood T cell repertoires in COVID-19. The data were produced by immunoSEQ multiplex PCR, yet TCRdb's version contains in-frame clones alone and is incomplete. This sample has over 120,000 clones, with 80% found just once. The sequencing sample was made of peripheral blood. The receptors were sampled from a man aged 70-80 years who had recovered from COVID-19.

V and J are TRBV27 and TRBJ2-2; 11 bases line up with TRBD1. Germline V gene lookup returns CDR1 MNHEY and CDR2 SMNVEV (reference sequence). V gave up 6 bases and J gave up 6 bases; unmatched junction bases: 6. The CDR3 totals 15 residues. The CDR3 DNA reads as TGTGCCAGCAGGGGGACAGGGGGAAAGGCCGGGGAGCTGTTTTTT. This gives the protein CASRGTGGKAGELFF.

The chain is built from TRBV5-1 and TRBJ1-2; TRBD1 aligns across 8 bases. The CDR3 covers 13 residues. Per germline, CDR1 SGHRS and CDR2 YFSETQ. Germline trimming cut 4 bases from V and 8 bases from J; bases unmatched to any gene: 7. As DNA, the CDR3 is TGCGCCAGCAGCCCGCAGGGGGCCCGAGGCTACACCTTC. Residues: CASSPQGARGYTF.

The rearrangement links TRBV19 to TRBJ2-2; 8 bases agree with TRBD1. The germline CDR1 and CDR2 sequences are LNHDA and SQIVND (reference sequence). Trimming removed 9 bases from V and 1 base from J; junction bases left unmatched: 4. The CDR3 contains 14 residues. The CDR3 DNA reads TGTGCCAGAGGGACAGGCGGGAACACCGGGGAGCTGTTTTTT. Protein sequence: CARGTGGNTGELFF.

The rearrangement links TRBV7-2 to TRBJ1-5, with 7 bases matching TRBD1. Germline V gives CDR1 SGHTA, CDR2 FQGNSA. V was clipped by 5 bases and J by 3 bases; unmatched bases: 10. The length of the CDR3 is 16 residues. The CDR3 here is CASSTHRGRVNQPQHF. In DNA, the CDR3 is TGTGCCAGCAGCACACACAGGGGCCGGGTCAATCAGCCCCAGCATTTT.

The chain employs TRBV3-1 (or the pseudogene TRBV3-2) and TRBJ2-3; no reliable D call. The CDR3 contains 13 residues. Germline V gene lookup returns CDR1 LGHDT and CDR2 YNNKEL (reference sequence). Trimming cost V 4 bases and J 4 bases, with 9 bases left between them. The CDR3 reads CASSRRGADTQYF. The CDR3, as DNA: TGTGCCAGCAGCCGAAGAGGCGCAGATACGCAGTATTTT.

This clone was counted a few times. The J gene is TRBJ2-1, the V gene TRBV10-3, with TRBD2 as a possible D gene (6 bases). The CDR3 sequence is 12 residues long. Per germline, CDR1 ENHRY and CDR2 SYGVKD. The V end lost 6 bases, the J end lost 7 bases, and 10 bases lay between the germline ends. Here the CDR3 reads CAISLAGNEQFF. The CDR3 DNA reads TGTGCCATCAGCTTGGCGGGGAATGAGCAGTTCTTC.

There are a few counts of this clone. The chain uses TRBV7-2 and TRBJ2-2; 7 bases map to TRBD1. CDR3 size: 15 residues. The germline V gene encodes CDR1 SGHTA and CDR2 FQGNSA. The junction had 8 bases not matched to a gene; V was cut back by 5 bases and J by 5 bases. Here the CDR3 DNA reads TGTGCCAGCAGCCCCGACAGGGTGCAAACCGGGGAGCTGTTTTTT. It codes for CASSPDRVQTGELFF.

The chain is built from TRBV12-3 or TRBV12-4 and TRBJ2-2, with unresolved D. The length of the CDR3 is 13 residues. The V end was cut by 6 bases, the J end by 0 bases, with 5 bases between. CDR3 sequence (DNA): TGTGCCAGCAGGGCCGCGAACACCGGGGAGCTGTTTTTT. This sequence encodes CASRAANTGELFF.

V is TRBV11-2 and J is TRBJ2-3; 8 nucleotides match TRBD2. The germline V gene encodes CDR1 SGHAT and CDR2 FQNNGV. The CDR3 is 18 amino acids. V gave up 0 bases and J gave up 2 bases; unmatched junction bases: 10. CDR3 residues: CASSLDQVIAGLTDTQYF. CDR3 nucleotide sequence: TGTGCCAGCAGCTTAGATCAGGTGATAGCGGGACTCACAGATACGCAGTATTTT.

CDR3 bases: TGTGCCATCAGTGAGTCGACACGCGGGATCTACAATGAGCAGTTCTTC. Its protein is CAISESTRGIYNEQFF. V usage is TRBV10-3 and J usage is TRBJ2-1, with D maybe TRBD2 (6 bases). Trimming cost V 0 bases and J 3 bases, with 12 bases left between them. The CDR3 spans 16 residues. Germline V gene data show CDR1 as ENHRY and CDR2 as SYGVKD.

The chain couples TRBV12-3 or TRBV12-4 to TRBJ1-2, with 10 nucleotides matching TRBD1. J was trimmed by 7 bases and V by 1 base; bases with no gene match: 0. This CDR3 has 13 amino acids. CDR3 in amino acids: CASSLGTGGGYTF. CDR3 DNA sequence: TGTGCCAGCAGTTTAGGGACAGGGGGTGGCTACACCTTC.

This chain connects TRBV18 to TRBJ2-1; 7 positions agree with TRBD2. This CDR3 contains 15 residues. Germline loops: CDR1 KGHSH, CDR2 LQKENI. The junction had 3 bases not matched to a gene; V was cut back by 3 bases and J by 1 base. CDR3 bases: TGTGCCAGCTCACCTATTAGCGGGTCCTACAATGAGCAGTTCTTC. Translating it yields CASSPISGSYNEQFF. The whole variable domain, filled in from reference TRBV18 and TRBJ2-1, reads NAGVMQNPRHLVRRRGQEARLRCSPMKGHSHVYWYRQLPEEGLKFMVYLQKENIIDESGMPKERFSAEFPKEGPSILRIQQVVRGDSAAYFCASSPISGSYNEQFFGPGTRLTVL.

The gene calls are TRBV6-2 or TRBV6-3 and TRBJ2-4, with 8 bases fitting TRBD2. Germline values: CDR1 MNHEY, CDR2 SVGEGT. V lost 2 bases and J lost 3; bases outside the gene matches: 12. The CDR3 is 18 residues long. The CDR3 coding sequence is TGTGCCAGCAGTTACCCCCGGGCGGGGGGCTGGGGCAAAAACATTCAGTACTTC. Amino acids: CASSYPRAGGWGKNIQYF.

This chain joins TRBV7-8 and TRBJ1-1, with D perhaps TRBD1 (5 bases). This CDR3 contains 15 residues. V lost 4 bases, J lost 0 bases, and 12 bases lay in between. CDR1 and CDR2 from the germline V gene are SGHVS and FQNEAQ. The CDR3 region has the DNA TGTGCCAGCAGCTGGGGGGGAGGGGTGAACACTGAAGCTTTCTTT. It yields the protein CASSWGGGVNTEAFF.

A note on this clone: This same CDR3 is encoded by further DNA sequences in the sample. V usage is TRBV12-3 or TRBV12-4 and J usage is TRBJ2-5, with a possible D match to TRBD1 (5 bases). CDR3 length: 12 amino acids. The V gene lost 5 bases and the J gene lost 5 bases, with 9 bases spanning the gap. CDR3 sequence reads: CASSTGGETQYF. DNA for the CDR3: TGTGCCAGCAGTACAGGTGGGGAGACCCAGTACTTC.

The V call is TRBV14, the J call TRBJ2-1; D gene unclear. V lost 2 bases and J lost 8, with 7 bases in between. Germline V gene lookup returns CDR1 SGHDN and CDR2 FVKESK. The CDR3 spans 12 residues. CDR3 DNA: TGTGCCAGCAGCCAAATCCTCTATGAGCAGTTCTTC. Its protein product is CASSQILYEQFF.

The V call is TRBV18, the J call TRBJ2-1; 7 bases are shared with TRBD2. CDR1 is KGHSH and CDR2 is LQKENI in the germline V gene. The CDR3 covers 17 residues. The V gene end was trimmed by 2 bases and the J gene end by 4 bases; junction bases not matched to a gene: 11. CDR3 in DNA: TGTGCCAGCTCACCAATTCGGCCGGGAGGTCAATACAATGAGCAGTTCTTC. It is translated as CASSPIRPGGQYNEQFF.

This chain uses TRBV5-4 with TRBJ2-3; 11 nucleotides align to TRBD1. With 4 bases clipped from V and 5 bases from J, the junction kept 9 bases outside the gene matches. The germline V gene has CDR1 SGHNT and CDR2 YYREEE (reference sequence). The CDR3 loop spans 16 amino acids. The CDR3 DNA is TGTGCCAGCAGCGAAGTGGGGACAGGGGGGGGAGATACGCAGTATTTT. Encoded protein: CASSEVGTGGGDTQYF.

This clone was counted a single time. CDR3 coding DNA: TGTGCCTGGAGGGCCCAGCGGGTACCAAGAGGGACCCAGTACTTC. It is translated as CAWRAQRVPRGTQYF. This rearrangement joins TRBV30 to TRBJ2-5; perhaps TRBD2 as D (6 bases). Per germline, CDR1 GTSNPN and CDR2 SVGIG (reference sequence). The V gene lost 3 bases and the J gene lost 7 bases, with 21 bases spanning the gap. The CDR3 runs 15 residues. Full variable domain (remainder filled in from reference TRBV30 and TRBJ2-5): SQTIHQWPATLVQPVGSPLSLECTVEGTSNPNLYWYRQAAGRGLQLLFYSVGIGQISSEVPQNLSASRPQDRQFILSSKKLLLSDSGFYLCAWRAQRVPRGTQYFGPGTRLLVL.

The chain employs TRBV27 and TRBJ2-7; a weak D match, TRBD1 (6 bases). V lost 8 bases, J lost 4 bases, and 18 bases lay in between. Germline CDR1 and CDR2: MNHEY and SMNVEV (reference sequence). CDR3 length equals 14 residues. The CDR3 sequence is CASSPWGPLYEQYF. CDR3 DNA: TGTGCCAGCTCCCCCTGGGGGCCGCTATACGAGCAGTACTTC.

The V gene is TRBV6-5, the J gene TRBJ2-7; 8 bases agree with TRBD1. In germline, CDR1 is MNHEY, CDR2 SVGAGI. J lost 3 bases, V lost 5 bases, and 6 bases had no gene match. The CDR3 loop spans 14 amino acids. DNA for the CDR3: TGTGCCAGCAGTCAGGGGACAGGACGCTACGAGCAGTACTTC. Translation: CASSQGTGRYEQYF.

The chain recombines TRBV5-1 with TRBJ2-7; D may be TRBD2 (5 bases). The CDR3 spans 13 residues. CDR1 SGHRS and CDR2 YFSETQ come from the germline V gene. V dropped 4 bases and J dropped 1 base, with 9 bases sitting between them. The chain's CDR3 is CASSLASSYEQYF. In DNA form, the CDR3 reads TGCGCCAGCAGCCTAGCTTCATCCTACGAGCAGTACTTC. The entire variable domain, with the rest obtained from reference TRBV5-1 and TRBJ2-7, is as follows: KAGVTQTPRYLIKTRGQQVTLSCSPISGHRSVSWYQQTPGQGLQFLFEYFSETQRNKGNFPGRFSGRQFSNSRSEMNVSTLELGDSALYLCASSLASSYEQYFGPGTRLTVT.

V usage is TRBV3-1 (or the pseudogene TRBV3-2) and J usage is TRBJ2-5, with 8 bases matching TRBD1. V was pared by 2 bases and J by 5 bases, with 4 bases of the junction left unmatched. CDR3 length: 14 residues. CDR1 and CDR2 (germline): LGHDT, YNNKEL (reference sequence). In nucleotides, the CDR3 is TGTGCCAGCAGCCAACGGACAGGGAGGGAGACCCAGTACTTC. This encodes CASSQRTGRETQYF.

This clone occurred a few times. V gene TRBV7-9 combines with J gene TRBJ2-1; 7 positions agree with TRBD2. The germline V gene encodes CDR1 SEHNR and CDR2 FQNEAQ (reference sequence). The length of the CDR3 is 14 residues. The V gene end was trimmed by 1 base and the J gene end by 8 bases; junction bases not matched to a gene: 5. The DNA for the CDR3 is TGTGCCAGCAGCTTAGTTGGGGGAGGGGATGAGCAGTTCTTC. Amino acid sequence: CASSLVGGGDEQFF.

This clone has a single count. The V gene is TRBV19, the J gene TRBJ2-4; TRBD1 agrees at 9 bases. Per germline, CDR1 LNHDA and CDR2 SQIVND (reference sequence). The CDR3 sequence is 15 residues long. J lost 6 bases, V lost 7 bases, and 10 bases had no gene match. DNA for the CDR3: TGTGCCAGTACCGCCTCCGGGACAGGGCTAAACATTCAGTACTTC. As protein: CASTASGTGLNIQYF.

The chain recombines TRBV29-1 with TRBJ2-5; D is perhaps TRBD1 (6 bases). V lost 4 bases and J lost 5, with 20 bases in between. Germline-derived CDR1 and CDR2 are SQVTM and ANQGSEA. The CDR3 is 15 amino acids. The CDR3 bases are TGCAGCGTTGTCCGCTCCGGACAGTCGGGGGAGACCCAGTACTTC. Translation gives CSVVRSGQSGETQYF.